This T cell receptor (beta chain) was profiled in a study of glioma-infiltrating T cells after dendritic cell vaccination. Background on the study: Autologous tumor lysate was loaded overnight onto monocyte-derived dendritic cells grown seven to eight days with IL-4 and GM-CSF. Patients received three intradermal dendritic cell vaccine injections at biweekly intervals. Study outcomes and limitations: Longer survival after dendritic cell vaccination followed higher pretreatment TIL content.

The immunoSEQ assay amplified TCRB CDR3 from up to 2 ug DNA. Libraries were prepared by immunoSEQ multiplex PCR; TCRdb keeps only in-frame clonotypes and omits some of them. The profile shows about 30,000 clones, 90% of them singletons. Regarding this clone: Its antigen remains unidentified.

Germline V lookup: CDR1 SGDLS, CDR2 YYNGEE. The ends lost 3 bases at V and 5 bases at J; junction bases unmatched: 13. The CDR3 extends over 16 amino acids. The TCR was taken from a human donor with glioblastoma. V and J are TRBV9 and TRBJ2-7, with 8 bases identical to TRBD1. The sample consisted of blood, taken before dendritic cell vaccination. For the CDR3, the DNA is TGTGCCAGCAGCGCAAAATACCCGACAGGGGTGCACGAGCAGTACTTC. The encoded protein is CASSAKYPTGVHEQYF. Full variable domain (rest looked up from reference TRBV9 and TRBJ2-7): DSGVTQTPKHLITATGQRVTLRCSPRSGDLSVYWYQQSLDQGLQFLIQYYNGEERAKGNILERFSAQQFPDLHSELNLSSLELGDSALYFCASSAKYPTGVHEQYFGPGTRLTVT.